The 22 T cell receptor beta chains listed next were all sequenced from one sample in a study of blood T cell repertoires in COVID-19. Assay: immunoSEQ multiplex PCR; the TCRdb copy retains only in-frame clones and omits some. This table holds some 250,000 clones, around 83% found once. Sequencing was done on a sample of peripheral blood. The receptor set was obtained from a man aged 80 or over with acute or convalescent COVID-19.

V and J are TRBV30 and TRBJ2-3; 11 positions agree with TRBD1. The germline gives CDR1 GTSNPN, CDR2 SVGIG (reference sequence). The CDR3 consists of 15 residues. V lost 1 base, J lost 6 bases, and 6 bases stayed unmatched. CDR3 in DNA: TGTGCCTGGAGTGGGAAGGACAGGGGGCTCGATACGCAGTATTTT. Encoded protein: CAWSGKDRGLDTQYF.

The CDR3 protein is CASSFPSATRKETQYF. Written as DNA, the CDR3 is TGTGCCAGCAGTTTCCCCTCCGCGACTAGGAAAGAGACCCAGTACTTC. The chain links TRBV28 to TRBJ2-5, with D possibly TRBD2 on 6 matching bases. CDR3 size: 16 residues. Trimming removed 3 bases at V and 3 bases at J, with 17 bases between. Germline CDR1 reads MDHEN; CDR2 reads SYDVKM.

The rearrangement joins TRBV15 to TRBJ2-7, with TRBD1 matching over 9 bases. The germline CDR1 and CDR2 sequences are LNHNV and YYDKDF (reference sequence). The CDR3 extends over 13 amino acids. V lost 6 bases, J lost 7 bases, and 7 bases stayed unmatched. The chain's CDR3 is CATRTGTGLEQYF. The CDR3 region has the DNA TGTGCCACCAGGACCGGGACAGGGCTTGAGCAGTACTTC.

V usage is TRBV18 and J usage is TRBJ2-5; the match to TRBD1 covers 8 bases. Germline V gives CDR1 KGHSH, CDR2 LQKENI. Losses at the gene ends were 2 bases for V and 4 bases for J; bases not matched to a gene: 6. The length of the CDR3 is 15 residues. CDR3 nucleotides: TGTGCCAGCTCACCAACTGCGACAGGGGCAGAGACCCAGTACTTC. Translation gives CASSPTATGAETQYF.

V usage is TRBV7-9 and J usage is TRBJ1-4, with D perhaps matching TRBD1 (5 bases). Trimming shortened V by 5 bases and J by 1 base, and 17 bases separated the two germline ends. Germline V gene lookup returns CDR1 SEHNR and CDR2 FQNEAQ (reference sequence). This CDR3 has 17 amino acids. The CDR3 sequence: CASSPLRGSGTNEKLFF. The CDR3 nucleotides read TGTGCCAGCAGCCCGCTGAGGGGTAGCGGAACTAATGAAAAACTGTTTTTT.

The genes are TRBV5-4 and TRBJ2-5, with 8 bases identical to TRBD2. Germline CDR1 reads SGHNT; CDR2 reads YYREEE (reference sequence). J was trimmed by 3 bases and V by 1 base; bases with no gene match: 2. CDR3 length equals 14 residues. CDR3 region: CASSLLTSEETQYF. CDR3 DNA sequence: TGTGCCAGCAGCTTGTTGACTAGCGAAGAGACCCAGTACTTC.

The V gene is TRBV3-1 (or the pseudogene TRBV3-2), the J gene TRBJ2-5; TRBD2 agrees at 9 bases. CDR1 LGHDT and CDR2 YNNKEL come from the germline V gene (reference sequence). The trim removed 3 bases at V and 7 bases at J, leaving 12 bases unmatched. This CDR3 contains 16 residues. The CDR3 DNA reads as TGTGCCAGCAGCCATACCCCGGGACTAGCAGTGGGGACCCAGTACTTC. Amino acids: CASSHTPGLAVGTQYF.

This CDR3 is CASSALPGGTGELFF. CDR3 nucleotides: TGTGCCAGCAGCGCCCTCCCCGGAGGCACCGGGGAGCTGTTTTTT. The chain is built from TRBV7-8 and TRBJ2-2; possibly TRBD2 for D (5 bases). Germline values: CDR1 SGHVS, CDR2 FQNEAQ. The V end was cut by 5 bases, the J end by 4 bases, with 14 bases between. The CDR3 totals 15 residues. Together with reference TRBV7-8 and TRBJ2-2, the CDR3 gives the full variable domain: GAGVSQSPRYKVAKRGQDVALRCDPISGHVSLFWYQQALGQGPEFLTYFQNEAQLDKSGLPSDRFFAERPEGSVSTLKIQRTQQEDSAVYLCASSALPGGTGELFFGEGSRLTVL.

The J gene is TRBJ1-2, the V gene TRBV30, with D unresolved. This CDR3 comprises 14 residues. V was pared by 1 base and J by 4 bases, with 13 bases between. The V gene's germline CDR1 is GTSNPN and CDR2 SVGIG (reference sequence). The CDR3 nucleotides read TGTGCCTGGAGTGAGTATAGGTCTAGCTATGGCTACACCTTC. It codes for CAWSEYRSSYGYTF.

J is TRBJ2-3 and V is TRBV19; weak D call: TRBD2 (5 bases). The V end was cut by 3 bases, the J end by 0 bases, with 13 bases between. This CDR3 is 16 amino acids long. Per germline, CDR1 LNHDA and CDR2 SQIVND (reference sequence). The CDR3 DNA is TGTGCCAGTAGTATCGCCCTCGGGATTAGCACAGATACGCAGTATTTT. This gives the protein CASSIALGISTDTQYF.

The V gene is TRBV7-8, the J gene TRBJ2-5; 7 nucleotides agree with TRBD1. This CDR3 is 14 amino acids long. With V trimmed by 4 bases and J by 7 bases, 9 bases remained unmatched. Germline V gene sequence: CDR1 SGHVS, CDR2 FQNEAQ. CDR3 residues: CASSSQGKEGTQYF. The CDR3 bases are TGTGCCAGCAGCTCACAGGGGAAAGAGGGGACCCAGTACTTC.

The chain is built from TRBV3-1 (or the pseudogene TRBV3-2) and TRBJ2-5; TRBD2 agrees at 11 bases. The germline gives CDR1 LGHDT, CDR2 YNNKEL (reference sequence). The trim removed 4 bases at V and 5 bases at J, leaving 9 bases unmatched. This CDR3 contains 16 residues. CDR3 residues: CASSPSTSGIGETQYF. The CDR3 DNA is TGTGCCAGCAGCCCCTCGACTAGCGGGATTGGGGAGACCCAGTACTTC.

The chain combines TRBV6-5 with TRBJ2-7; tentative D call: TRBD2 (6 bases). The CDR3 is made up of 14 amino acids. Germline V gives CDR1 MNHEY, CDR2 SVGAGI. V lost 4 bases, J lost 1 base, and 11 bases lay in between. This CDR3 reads CASSLTSVSYEQYF. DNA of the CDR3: TGTGCCAGCAGTTTGACTAGTGTATCCTACGAGCAGTACTTC.

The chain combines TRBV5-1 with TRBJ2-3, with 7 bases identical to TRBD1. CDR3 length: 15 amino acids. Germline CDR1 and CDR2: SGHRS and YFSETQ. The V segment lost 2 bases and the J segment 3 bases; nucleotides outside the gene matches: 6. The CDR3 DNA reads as TGCGCCAGCAGCTTCGGACAGGAATATACAGATACGCAGTATTTT. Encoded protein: CASSFGQEYTDTQYF.

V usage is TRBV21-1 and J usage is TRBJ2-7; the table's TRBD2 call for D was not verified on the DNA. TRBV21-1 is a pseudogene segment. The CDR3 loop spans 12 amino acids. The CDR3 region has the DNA TGTGCCAGCAGCAAATTTGGGGGACTTCAGTACTTC. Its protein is CASSKFGGLQYF.

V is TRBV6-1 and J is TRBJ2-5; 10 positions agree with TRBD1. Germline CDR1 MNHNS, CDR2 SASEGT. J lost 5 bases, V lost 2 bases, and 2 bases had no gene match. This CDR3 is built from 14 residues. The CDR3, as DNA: TGTGCCAGCAGTGAACCGGGACAGGGGGAGACCCAGTACTTC. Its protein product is CASSEPGQGETQYF.

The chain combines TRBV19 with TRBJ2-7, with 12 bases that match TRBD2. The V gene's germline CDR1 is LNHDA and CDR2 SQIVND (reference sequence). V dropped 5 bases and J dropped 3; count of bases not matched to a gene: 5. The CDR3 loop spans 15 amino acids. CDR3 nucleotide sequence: TGTGCCAGTAGTGTCGGGACTAGCGGGCTCTACGAGCAGTACTTC. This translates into CASSVGTSGLYEQYF.

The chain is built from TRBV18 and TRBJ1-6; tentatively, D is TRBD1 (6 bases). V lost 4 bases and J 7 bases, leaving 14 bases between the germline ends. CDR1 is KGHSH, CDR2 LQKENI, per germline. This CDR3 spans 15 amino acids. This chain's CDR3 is CASSLGTGTNSPLHF. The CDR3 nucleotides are TGTGCCAGCTCACTGGGCACAGGGACGAATTCACCCCTCCACTTT.

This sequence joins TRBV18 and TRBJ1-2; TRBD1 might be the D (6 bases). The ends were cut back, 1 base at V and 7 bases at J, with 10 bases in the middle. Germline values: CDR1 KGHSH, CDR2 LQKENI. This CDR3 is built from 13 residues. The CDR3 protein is CASSPQGEGGYTF. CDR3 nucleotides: TGTGCCAGCTCACCACAGGGGGAAGGTGGCTACACCTTC.

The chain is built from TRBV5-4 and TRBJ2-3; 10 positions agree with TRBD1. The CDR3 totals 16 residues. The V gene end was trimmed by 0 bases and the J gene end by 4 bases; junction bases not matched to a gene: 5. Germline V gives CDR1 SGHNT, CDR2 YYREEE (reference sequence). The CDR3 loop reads CASSLVGTGVADTQYF. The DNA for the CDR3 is TGTGCCAGCAGCTTGGTAGGGACAGGGGTTGCAGATACGCAGTATTTT.

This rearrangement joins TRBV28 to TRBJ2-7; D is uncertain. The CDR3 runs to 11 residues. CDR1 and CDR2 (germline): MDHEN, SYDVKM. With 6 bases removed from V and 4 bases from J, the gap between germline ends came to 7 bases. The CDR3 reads CASSLEYEQYF. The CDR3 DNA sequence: TGTGCCAGCAGCTTGGAGTACGAGCAGTACTTC.

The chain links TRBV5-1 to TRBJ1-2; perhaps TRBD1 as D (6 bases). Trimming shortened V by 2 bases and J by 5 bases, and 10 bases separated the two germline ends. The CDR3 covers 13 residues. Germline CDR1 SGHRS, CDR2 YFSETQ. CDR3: CASSFNRDYGYTF. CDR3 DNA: TGCGCCAGCAGCTTTAACAGGGATTATGGCTACACCTTC.